The 12 T cell receptor beta chains reported below all come from one sample, sequenced in a study of cytomegalovirus exposure and HLA in healthy donors. This PCR relied on a set of 60 Vbeta primers and 13 Jbeta primers. Repertoires were generated with immunoSEQ multiplex PCR, while TCRdb's copy carries only in-frame clones and drops some. The sample contains 76,000 or so clones, about four fifths of which appear only once. The material sequenced was PBMCs. These TCRs come from a woman in her thirties or forties in good health and CMV-seropositive.

The V and J genes are TRBV15 and TRBJ2-5, with TRBD2 matching over 10 bases. The CDR3 contains 16 residues. V gave up 1 base and J gave up 9 bases; unmatched junction bases: 11. Germline V lookup: CDR1 LNHNV, CDR2 YYDKDF (reference sequence). The CDR3 sequence is CATSRAGAGGSRAQYF. The CDR3 nucleotides read TGTGCCACCAGCAGAGCCGGAGCGGGGGGGTCTCGGGCCCAGTACTTC.

J is TRBJ1-6 and V is TRBV28, with TRBD1 matching 11 bases. CDR3 length equals 17 residues. The V gene's germline CDR1 is MDHEN and CDR2 SYDVKM. V shed 2 bases and J 7 bases; nucleotides not matched to a gene: 7. The CDR3 bases are TGTGCCAGCAGTTTAGTTGGACAGGGGGCAAGGAATTCACCCCTCCACTTT. It specifies CASSLVGQGARNSPLHF.

The CDR3 DNA follows: TGTGCCAGCAGTGTCCAACAGGTTTATGGCTACACCTTC. Translation: CASSVQQVYGYTF. The genes are TRBV6-1 and TRBJ1-2; D may be TRBD1 (5 bases). The V gene's germline CDR1 is MNHNS and CDR2 SASEGT. V was pared by 4 bases and J by 5 bases, with 11 bases between. There are 13 residues in the CDR3.

This clone has more than one count but fewer than ten. The rearrangement links TRBV10-3 to TRBJ2-4; unclear D gene. The germline CDR1 and CDR2 sequences are ENHRY and SYGVKD. This CDR3 is built from 14 residues. V lost 2 bases, J lost 1 base, and 6 bases lay in between. CDR3 sequence: CAISEPRAKNIQYF. CDR3 bases: TGTGCCATCAGTGAGCCTCGGGCCAAAAACATTCAGTACTTC.

The V call is TRBV9, the J call TRBJ1-2; no definite D call. This CDR3 contains 14 residues. V dropped 0 bases and J dropped 6 bases, with 12 bases sitting between them. Germline lookup yields CDR1 SGDLS and CDR2 YYNGEE. The DNA of the CDR3 is TGTGCCAGCAGCGTAGTGGGAGATCCCCATGGCTACACCTTC. It is translated as CASSVVGDPHGYTF.

The sample holds a few counts of this clone. The chain employs TRBV6-6 and TRBJ2-6; D unclear. The V end lost 2 bases, the J end lost 0 bases, and 5 bases lay between the germline ends. This CDR3 is 15 amino acids long. Per the germline V gene, CDR1 is MNHNY and CDR2 is SVGAGI (reference sequence). CDR3 in amino acids: CASSYPGSGANVLTF. The CDR3 DNA sequence: TGTGCCAGCAGTTACCCAGGCTCTGGGGCCAACGTCCTGACTTTC.

The chain is built from TRBV5-1 and TRBJ2-5; 7 bases align to TRBD1. Germline trimming cut 0 bases from V and 2 bases from J; bases unmatched to any gene: 1. Germline V gene sequence: CDR1 SGHRS, CDR2 YFSETQ. The CDR3 length is 14 residues. CDR3 in amino acids: CASSLGDRQETQYF. For the CDR3, the DNA is TGCGCCAGCAGCTTGGGGGACAGACAAGAGACCCAGTACTTC.

This clone was counted between two and nine times. This chain joins TRBV7-9 and TRBJ2-7; D is possibly TRBD2 (6 bases). V lost 3 bases to trimming and J lost 0 bases, with 15 bases between them. Germline V gene lookup returns CDR1 SEHNR and CDR2 FQNEAQ (reference sequence). This CDR3 spans 16 amino acids. CDR3 in amino acids: CASSLAGTYSSYEQYF. CDR3 bases: TGTGCCAGCAGCTTGGCGGGGACTTACAGCTCCTACGAGCAGTACTTC.

The chain couples TRBV25-1 to TRBJ2-7; D might be TRBD2 (5 bases). Trimming removed 3 bases at V and 2 bases at J, with 14 bases between. The CDR3 extends over 15 amino acids. Germline V gene sequence: CDR1 MGHDK, CDR2 SYGVNS. The CDR3 coding sequence is TGTGCCAGCAGTGATATTGGGAGACCCCCCTACGAGCAGTACTTC. This translates into CASSDIGRPPYEQYF.

This clone turned up a few times. The chain couples TRBV5-6 to TRBJ2-3, with 9 bases identical to TRBD2. CDR1 and CDR2 (germline): SGHDT, YYEEEE. The ends lost 2 bases at V and 5 bases at J; junction bases unmatched: 9. This CDR3 has 16 amino acids. The chain's CDR3 is CASSFGASGALDTQYF. The DNA for the CDR3 is TGTGCCAGCAGCTTCGGGGCTAGCGGGGCTTTAGATACGCAGTATTTT. Based on the CDR3 plus reference TRBV5-6 and TRBJ2-3, the full variable domain is DAGVTQSPTHLIKTRGQQVTLRCSPKSGHDTVSWYQQALGQGPQFIFQYYEEEERQRGNFPDRFSGHQFPNYSSELNVNALLLGDSALYLCASSFGASGALDTQYFGPGTRLTVL.

V and J are TRBV2 and TRBJ2-5; D might be TRBD2 (5 bases). The CDR3 runs to 13 residues. The V end was cut by 8 bases, the J end by 5 bases, with 15 bases between. CDR1 is SNHLY and CDR2 is FYNNEI in the germline V gene. In DNA form, the CDR3 reads TGTGCCAGCCGCGGTGGGAGCGGTGAGACCCAGTACTTC. Translating gives CASRGGSGETQYF.

The chain has TRBV7-2 and TRBJ1-5, with 10 bases aligning to TRBD1. The length of the CDR3 is 18 residues. The V segment lost 5 bases and the J segment 6 bases; nucleotides outside the gene matches: 16. CDR1 is SGHTA and CDR2 is FQGNSA in the germline V gene. This chain's CDR3 is CASSVTMLSGTGVQPQHF. CDR3 sequence (DNA): TGTGCCAGCAGCGTCACGATGCTTTCCGGGACAGGGGTTCAGCCCCAGCATTTT. Combining the CDR3 with reference TRBV7-2 and TRBJ1-5 gives the whole variable domain GAGVSQSPSNKVTEKGKDVELRCDPISGHTALYWYRQSLGQGLEFLIYFQGNSAPDKSGLPSDRFSAERTGGSVSTLTIQRTQQEDSAVYLCASSVTMLSGTGVQPQHFGDGTRLSIL.